This TCR beta chain was captured in a study of response to subunit inactivated influenza vaccine. CDR3 length: 15 residues. In this sample, this clonotype turned up a few times. Each CDR3 protein gets one entry after TCRdb re-called the RT-PCR reads with MiXCR. The table has more than 450,000 distinct CDR3 sequences, around 11% seen once. The same data also contributed to another study, on T cells expressing NK-cell markers. That paper states: In generating TCR beta cDNA, 5'RACE template switching with UMIs was used.

The input for sequencing was PBMCs from blood, taken on the day of vaccination. The receptor's source is a man aged 50 to 59 who received an inactivated influenza vaccine. The chain employs TRBV21-1 and TRBJ1-2; the D segment call TRBD1 is taken from the table without a DNA check. TRBV21-1 is labeled a pseudogene. The CDR3 loop reads CASIPDRVDNYGYTF. The CDR3 coding sequence is TGTGCCAGCATCCCAGACAGGGTGGATAACTATGGCTACACCTTC.